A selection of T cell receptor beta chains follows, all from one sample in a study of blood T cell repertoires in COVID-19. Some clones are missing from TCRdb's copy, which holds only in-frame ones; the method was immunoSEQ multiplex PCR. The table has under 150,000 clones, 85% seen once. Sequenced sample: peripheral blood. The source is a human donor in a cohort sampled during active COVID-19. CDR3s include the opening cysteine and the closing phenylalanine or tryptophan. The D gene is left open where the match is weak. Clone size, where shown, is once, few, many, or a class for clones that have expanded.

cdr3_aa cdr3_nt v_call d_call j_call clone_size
CASSLGLAGFETQYF TGTGCCAGCAGCTTGGGACTAGCGGGGTTCGAGACCCAGTACTTC TRBV5-4 TRBD2 TRBJ2-5 NA
CASRDSYNEKLFF TGTGCCAGCCGGGACAGCTATAATGAAAAACTGTTTTTT TRBV2 TRBD1 TRBJ1-4 NA
CASSPGLITDTQYF TGTGCCAGCAGCCCGGGACTAATCACAGATACGCAGTATTTT TRBV5-6 TRBD2 TRBJ2-3 NA
CASSERRTAYEQYF TGTGCCAGCAGTGAAAGGCGGACAGCCTACGAGCAGTACTTC TRBV6-1 NA TRBJ2-7 NA
CASSPQGAEAFF TGTGCCAGCAGTCCTCAGGGGGCGGAAGCTTTCTTT TRBV12-3/TRBV12-4 TRBD1 TRBJ1-1 NA
CASSSNDPGYGGYTF TGTGCCAGCAGTTCCAACGACCCAGGATATGGGGGCTACACCTTC TRBV27 NA TRBJ1-2 NA
CASSLAPGTNTEAFF TGCGCCAGCAGCTTGGCGCCGGGTACGAACACTGAAGCTTTCTTT TRBV5-1 NA TRBJ1-1 NA
CASSYSLAPLHF TGTGCCAGCAGTTACTCGCTAGCTCCCCTCCACTTT TRBV6-6 NA TRBJ1-6 NA
CASSFLGTGGTDTQYF TGTGCCAGCAGCTTTCTCGGGACAGGGGGCACAGATACGCAGTATTTT TRBV5-6 TRBD1 TRBJ2-3 NA
CASSPGLPYEQYF TGTGCCAGCAGTCCAGGACTACCATACGAGCAGTACTTC TRBV12-3/TRBV12-4 NA TRBJ2-7 once
CSASGMGGSYNSPLHF TGCAGTGCTAGTGGTATGGGGGGCTCCTATAATTCACCCCTCCACTTT TRBV20-1 NA TRBJ1-6 NA
CASRTGNEQFF TGTGCCAGCAGGACAGGCAATGAGCAGTTCTTC TRBV6-5 NA TRBJ2-1 NA
CASSYGWAAYEQYF TGCGCCAGCAGTTACGGTTGGGCAGCCTACGAGCAGTACTTC TRBV4-3 NA TRBJ2-7 NA
CASAYSTGSGAGYTF TGTGCCAGCGCATACTCAACAGGCTCAGGTGCGGGCTACACCTTC TRBV6-5 NA TRBJ1-2 NA
CASSSRQNSPLHF TGTGCCAGCAGTTCTCGACAGAATTCACCCCTCCACTTT TRBV12-3/TRBV12-4 NA TRBJ1-6 NA
CASTKNTEAFF TGTGCCAGCACCAAGAACACTGAAGCTTTCTTT TRBV28 NA TRBJ1-1 NA
CASQGTVGQPQHF TGTGCTTCCCAGGGGACCGTCGGTCAGCCCCAGCATTTT TRBV19 NA TRBJ1-5 few
CASSTTGLATQYF TGTGCCAGCAGCACCACAGGGTTGGCGACCCAGTACTTC TRBV9 NA TRBJ2-5 NA
CASSLQLNTEAFF TGTGCCAGCAGCCTACAGCTGAACACTGAAGCTTTCTTT TRBV7-9 NA TRBJ1-1 NA
CASSPRQGKAFF TGTGCCAGCAGTCCCCGACAGGGGAAAGCTTTCTTT TRBV6-2/TRBV6-3 TRBD1 TRBJ1-1 few
CASSLGQRNSPLHF TGTGCCAGCAGCTTGGGACAGAGGAATTCACCCCTCCACTTT TRBV5-4 NA TRBJ1-6 NA
CATSTGGELFF TGTGCCACCAGCACAGGGGGGGAGCTGTTTTTT TRBV24-1 NA TRBJ2-2 NA
CASSYGQGADTQYF TGTGCCAGCAGTTACGGGCAGGGGGCAGATACGCAGTATTTT TRBV6-2/TRBV6-3 TRBD1 TRBJ2-3 NA
CASSQELTGTQYF TGTGCCAGCAGCCAAGAACTAACAGGGACCCAGTACTTC TRBV14 NA TRBJ2-5 NA
CASSYSPKLAGGELFF TGTGCCAGCAGTTACAGTCCAAAACTAGCGGGCGGGGAGCTGTTTTTT TRBV6-5 TRBD2 TRBJ2-2 NA
CASNLAGTVDNEQFF TGTGCCAGCAACCTGGCCGGGACAGTTGACAATGAGCAGTTCTTC TRBV3-1/TRBV3-2 TRBD1 TRBJ2-1 NA
CASSLEGVSYTF TGCGCCAGCAGCTTGGAGGGGGTTAGCTACACCTTC TRBV5-1 NA TRBJ1-2 NA
CAWRPGAPFEAFF TGTGCCTGGAGGCCAGGGGCGCCGTTTGAAGCTTTCTTT TRBV30 NA TRBJ1-1 NA
CASSTPTGDTNEKLFF TGTGCCAGCAGCACGCCGACAGGGGACACTAATGAAAAACTGTTTTTT TRBV5-6 TRBD1 TRBJ1-4 NA
CASSEWPEGGSYEQYF TGTGCCAGCAGTGAATGGCCCGAGGGGGGGAGTTACGAGCAGTACTTC TRBV6-1 NA TRBJ2-7 NA
CASRDTGGDYGYTF TGCGCCAGCAGGGATACAGGGGGCGACTATGGCTACACCTTC TRBV5-1 TRBD1 TRBJ1-2 NA
CASSINYEQYF TGTGCCAGCAGTATAAACTACGAGCAGTACTTC TRBV12-3/TRBV12-4 NA TRBJ2-7 NA
CASSRGTGSSGANVLTF TGTGCCAGTAGTAGGGGGACAGGGTCCTCTGGGGCCAACGTCCTGACTTTC TRBV19 TRBD1 TRBJ2-6 NA